This T cell receptor (beta chain) derives from a study of blood T cells in healthy people across ages. Study-level information: T cells yielded about one barcoded beta molecule per two cells through template switching.

Study-wide findings and caveats: Without sorted subsets, naive and antigen-experienced compartments could not be conclusively compared. Measured against age, TCR beta diversity per million T cells decreased in a roughly linear manner.

Sample-barcoded 5' priming and a J-beta primer mix drove a second PCR of 7 to 11 cycles. Researchers report that each sample yielded at least 3 million CDR3-containing paired-end reads. A single record per CDR3 protein comes from TCRdb applying MiXCR to the 5' RACE reads. Of under 850,000 distinct CDR3 sequences listed, roughly 34% were seen once; the top ten hold 10% to 15%. This clonotype was seen repeatedly, ten times or more. The antigen remains unidentified. Germline assignment: CDR1 LGHNA and CDR2 YSLEER. CDR3 length: 15 amino acids. With 4 bases removed from V and 5 bases from J, the gap between germline ends came to 16 bases.

The receptor was isolated from a man younger than 30 in good health. Sequences were obtained from blood. The chain joins TRBV4-3 to TRBJ2-3, with D perhaps TRBD1 (5 bases). This CDR3 is CASSPRLGRGDTQYF. CDR3 sequence (DNA): TGCGCCAGCAGCCCTAGACTGGGGCGCGGAGATACGCAGTATTTT.